Included here is one TCR beta chain sequence, with context. Its antigen is currently unknown. TCRdb ran MiXCR on the reads and lists one entry per CDR3 protein. The repertoire consists of fewer than 400,000 distinct CDR3 sequences, with about a sixth occurring once and the leading ten covering less than 9.5%. CDR1 is MNHEY and CDR2 is SVGEGT in the germline V gene. The CDR3 extends over 13 amino acids. V lost 5 bases, J lost 1 base, and 8 bases lay in between. This record belongs to a study of T cell repertoires in cytomegalovirus infection. The overall study: Both a matching HLA type and CMV infection were indicated by public TCR beta signatures. Study outcomes and limitations: In two of eight donors, the top clonotype was HLA-C-restricted CMV-specific. There were carriers of CMV plus the relevant HLA, and cumulative public TCR beta family frequency identified them.

The specimen sequenced was PBMCs. This clonotype was obtained from a human donor in good health (CMV status not recorded). Some clones in this sample may be carry-over from other donors' samples. The rearrangement joins TRBV6-2 or TRBV6-3 to TRBJ1-1; unclear D gene. The CDR3 here is CASSPTQNTEAFF. In DNA, the CDR3 is TGTGCCAGCAGTCCGACTCAGAACACTGAAGCTTTCTTT.